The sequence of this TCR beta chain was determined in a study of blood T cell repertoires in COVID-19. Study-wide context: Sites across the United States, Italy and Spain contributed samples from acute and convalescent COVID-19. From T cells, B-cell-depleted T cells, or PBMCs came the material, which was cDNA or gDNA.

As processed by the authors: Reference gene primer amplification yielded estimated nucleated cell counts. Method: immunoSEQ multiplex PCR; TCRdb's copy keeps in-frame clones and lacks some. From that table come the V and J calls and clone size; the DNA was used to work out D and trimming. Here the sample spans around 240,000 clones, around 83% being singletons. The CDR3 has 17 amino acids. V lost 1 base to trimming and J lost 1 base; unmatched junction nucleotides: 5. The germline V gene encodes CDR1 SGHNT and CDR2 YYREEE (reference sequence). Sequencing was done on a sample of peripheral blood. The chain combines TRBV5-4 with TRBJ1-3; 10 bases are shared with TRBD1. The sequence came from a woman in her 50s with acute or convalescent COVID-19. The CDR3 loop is CASSLTRQGASGNTIYF. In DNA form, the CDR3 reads TGTGCCAGCAGCTTGACTCGACAGGGGGCATCTGGAAACACCATATATTTT.